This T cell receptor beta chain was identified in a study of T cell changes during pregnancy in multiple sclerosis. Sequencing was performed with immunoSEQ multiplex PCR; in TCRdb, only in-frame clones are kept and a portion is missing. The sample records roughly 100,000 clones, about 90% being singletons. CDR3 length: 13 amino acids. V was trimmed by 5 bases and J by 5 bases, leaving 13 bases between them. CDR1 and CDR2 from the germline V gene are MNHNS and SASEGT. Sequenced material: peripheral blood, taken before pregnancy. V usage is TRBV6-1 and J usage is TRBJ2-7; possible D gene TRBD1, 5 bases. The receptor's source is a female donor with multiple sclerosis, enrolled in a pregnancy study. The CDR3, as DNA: TGTGCCAGCAGTTTTCAGGGTTTGGACGAGCAGTACTTC. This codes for CASSFQGLDEQYF.